The clone carrying this TCR beta chain appeared once. The entry originates in a study of blood T cell repertoires in COVID-19. Trimming pared 3 bases from V and 3 bases from J, leaving 8 bases between. This CDR3 region has 12 residues. Germline V gives CDR1 DFQATT, CDR2 SNEGSKA (reference sequence). The data were produced by immunoSEQ multiplex PCR, yet TCRdb's version contains in-frame clones alone and is incomplete. The sample lists tens of thousands of clones; around 90% were seen once. Sequenced input: peripheral blood. This receptor was taken from a man aged 50-59 years with active COVID-19. The rearrangement links TRBV20-1 to TRBJ1-2; D remains unclear. The CDR3 nucleotides are TGCAGTGCTAGTACCCCAGACTATGGCTACACCTTC. Translation gives CSASTPDYGYTF.